This T cell receptor beta chain originates from a study of radiotherapy plus CTLA-4 blockade in lung cancer. Germline V gene lookup returns CDR1 SQVTM and CDR2 ANQGSEA. This CDR3 has 14 amino acids. Unmatched junction bases numbered 8, after V lost 6 bases and J lost 2 bases. General study results and limits: Interferon-beta and early blood T cell clone dynamics reportedly predicted response best. Clones derived from tumor TCRs expanded in blood after radiotherapy plus ipilimumab.

Note on this clone: Its antigen is currently unknown.

The table came from immunoSEQ multiplex PCR; TCRdb's copy has only in-frame clones and leaves some out. The sample lists tens of thousands of clones, more than 60% occurring once. This TCR was recovered from a human donor with non-small cell lung cancer who had a partial response to radiotherapy plus ipilimumab. The sample here was peripheral blood, taken from a patient treated with radiotherapy plus ipilimumab. This chain links TRBV29-1 with TRBJ2-5; TRBD2 agrees at 8 bases. The CDR3 nucleotides are TGCAGCGTGGAGGGACTAGATTCACAAGAGACCCAGTACTTC. The encoded protein is CSVEGLDSQETQYF.